This T cell receptor (beta chain) was observed in a study of vaccination effects on CD4 cells after COVID-19 (dated 2022 in TCRdb). General notes on the study: The ViraFEST assay stimulated PBMC with viral peptide pools and then used TCR sequencing to identify antigen-specific CD4+ T cell clonotypes by expansion. Altogether, 10 COVID-19 convalescent patients and several SARS-CoV-2-naive healthy vaccine recipients made up the full study. Post-vaccine samples across the study were collected a median of 72 days after the second dose, with a range of 14 to 241. The Oncomine TCR Beta short-read assay on an Illumina iSeq 100 was used to sequence cultures from other donors in the study. In both COVID-19 convalescent patients and infection-naive vaccine recipients, the study compared SARS-CoV-2 spike-specific CD4+ TCR repertoires from before mRNA vaccination with those from after it. Each well held 1.5 million to 2.5 million PBMC cultured in IMDM containing roughly 5% human AB serum, 8.5 to 10 IU/ml IL-2 and gentamicin, along with approximately 10 ug/ml peptides. The research as a whole found: Marked clonal contraction was observed in both infection-induced and vaccine-induced clones at late post-vaccination timepoints, consistent with waning T cell responses. In healthy vaccine recipients, vaccine-induced clones were almost all SARS-CoV-2 mono-reactive, with only 1 of 255 cross-reactive with common cold coronaviruses. The study was limited by a small number of convalescent patients, and early post-infection timepoints were lacking.

From its cysteine to its phenylalanine, the CDR3 spans 15 amino acids. Left in the record is the CDR3 DNA by itself, 45 bases read in frame from the first base. The germline V gene (reference sequence) sets CDR1 to LNHDA and CDR2 to SQIVND. Deletion took 6 bases off V and 3 bases off J, with a span of 14 bases between the germline ends. With regard to this clone: Its specific antigen is unknown. Base qualities are not provided; no much larger clone lies one nucleotide away.

To prepare the library, the immunoSEQ multiplex PCR assay was applied. DNA from the CD4+ T cells that had been cultured and isolated underwent TCR beta CDR3 sequencing. As for how the authors treated the data: The analysis removed non-productive TCR sequences, trimmed reads to the CDR3 region, and retained only CDR3s that were 7 or more amino acids long. The MANAFEST web app was used to pick out antigen-specific clonotypes by comparing their expansion in peptide wells with that in reference cultures. To be called positive, a clone needed expansion at FDR<0.05 compared with the reference and with all other wells, an odds ratio greater than 5, and a frequency greater than 0.1% in two replicate wells. Cross-reactive clonotypes were defined as significantly expanded in SARS-CoV-2 spike wells and in at least one common cold coronavirus spike condition. CDR3 similarity was assessed by Levenshtein distance using the stringdist R package, and unrooted trees were constructed with ape in R 3.6.1. Drawn from immuneACCESS, this table holds only the in-frame rearrangements with V and J called that TCRdb kept. Clones are partly lost; checked studies trace under half to an unresolved V gene and leave the rest unexplained. The DNA gave D and trimming, while V, J and clone size come from that table. The sample contains tens of thousands of clones, 74% of them found a single time. The ten biggest clones cover 14% to 15% of the sample.

After around ten days of culture, CD4+ T cells were isolated with the EasySep CD4+ T cell isolation kit. Each participant received two doses of an mRNA SARS-CoV-2 vaccine, either BNT162b2 or mRNA-1273. Healthy vaccine recipients had no prior SARS-CoV-2 infection, confirmed by negative nucleocapsid antibodies before and after vaccination. Half of the culture medium was replaced with fresh IL-2-containing medium on days 3 and 7. Each peptide stimulation condition was cultured in triplicate wells unless otherwise noted. PBMC were separated from whole blood using Ficoll-Paque Plus gradient centrifugation and were then either cryopreserved at -140C or used fresh. The QIAamp micro DNA kit was used to extract genomic DNA from the cultured CD4+ T cells.

The source was CD4+ T cells from PBMCs cultured without peptide, collected after COVID-19 vaccination. The chain is encoded by TRBV19 joined to TRBJ2-2; the D gene lacks a confident call. The sequence was obtained from a human donor who received a COVID-19 vaccine. The CDR3 reads as follows: CASSQSAAYTGELFF. The bases are TGTGCCAGTAGCCAATCGGCTGCATACACCGGGGAGCTGTTTTTT. The full variable domain, completed from the reference TRBV19 and TRBJ2-2 proteins outside the CDR3, reads DGGITQSPKYLFRKEGQNVTLSCEQNLNHDAMYWYRQDPGQGLRLIYYSQIVNDFQKGDIAEGYSVSREKKESFPLTVTSAQKNPTAFYLCASSQSAAYTGELFFGEGSRLTVL.